These 16 T cell receptor beta chains were all obtained from the same sample, sequenced in a study of molecular identifiers for immune sequencing clone quantification. TCRdb used MiXCR to reprocess the PCR reads, holding one entry per CDR3 protein. The sample has some 100,000 distinct CDR3 sequences; about 20% are singletons. The sequencing input was naive CD8+ T cells from blood, with Jurkat cell RNA spiked in. Subset meaning: FACS-sorted CD8+CD4-CCR7+CD45RA+ naive T cells. These receptors all come from a human donor in good health. Some libraries in this study had Jurkat cell RNA spiked in.

Of note for this clonotype: One junction end disagrees with the germline gene, perhaps due to a read error. The gene calls are TRBV4-1 and TRBJ2-2; TRBD2 might be the D (6 bases). CDR1 is MGHRA and CDR2 is YSYEKL in the germline V gene. The CDR3 loop spans 14 amino acids. The DNA of the CDR3 is TGCGCCAGCAGCCATATGGAGAGAGGCGGGGAGCCGTTTTTT. It codes for CASSHMERGGEPFF.

This clonotype was seen a single time. With a much larger clone just one base away, this may be a read error. This chain links TRBV6-1 with TRBJ1-2; weak D call: TRBD1 (5 bases). Germline CDR1 MNHNS, CDR2 SASEGT. V gave up 1 base and J gave up 0 bases, with 9 bases separating them. The CDR3 loop spans 15 amino acids. CDR3 in amino acids: CASSEGRGANYGYTF. DNA for the CDR3: TGTGCCAGCAGTGAAGGCCGGGGGGCTAACTATGGCTACACCTTC.

Here the CDR3 DNA reads TGCGCCAGCAGCTTCGCGACAGGCGGGGTGGCGGGCTCCTACGAGCAGTACTTC. Protein: CASSFATGGVAGSYEQYF. V is TRBV5-1 and J is TRBJ2-7; D may be TRBD1 or TRBD2 (6 bases each). Between the trimmed V and J ends, which lost 2 bases and 0 bases, there was a span of 21 bases. Looked up from germline, CDR1 is SGHRS and CDR2 is YFSETQ. CDR3 length: 18 amino acids.

This clonotype came up many times. V gene TRBV19 combines with J gene TRBJ1-5, with D possibly TRBD1 on 5 matching bases. This CDR3 comprises 18 residues. The germline V and J ends were trimmed by 1 base and 0 bases, with 16 bases remaining between them. CDR1 is LNHDA and CDR2 is SQIVND in the germline V gene (reference sequence). The CDR3 region is CASSIGGPWGYSNQPQHF. The CDR3 DNA follows: TGTGCCAGTAGTATAGGAGGACCCTGGGGCTATAGCAATCAGCCCCAGCATTTT.

This clonotype has ten or more counts. The rearrangement joins TRBV11-2 to TRBJ2-7; tentatively, D is TRBD2 (5 bases). Germline V lookup: CDR1 SGHAT, CDR2 FQNNGV. CDR3 size: 13 residues. Between the trimmed V and J ends, which lost 4 bases and 3 bases, there was a span of 10 bases. The DNA for the CDR3 is TGTGCCAGCAGCTGGACTGACGACTACGAGCAGTACTTC. Its protein product is CASSWTDDYEQYF.

This clonotype appeared many times. The chain couples TRBV28 to TRBJ2-7; tentatively, D is TRBD2 (6 bases). Germline values: CDR1 MDHEN, CDR2 SYDVKM. Trimming took 2 bases from V and 4 from J, leaving 15 bases between them. The CDR3 contains 15 residues. The CDR3 loop reads CASSLGLVRGYEQYF. The CDR3 nucleotides are TGTGCCAGCAGTTTAGGGCTCGTCCGGGGGTACGAGCAGTACTTC.

This clonotype was counted many times. The chain links TRBV10-3 to TRBJ1-1; D gene ambiguous. CDR1 is ENHRY and CDR2 is SYGVKD in the germline V gene. The CDR3 has 11 amino acids. V shed 3 bases and J shed 10 bases, with 9 bases lying between them. The CDR3 is CAISDSAGAFF. CDR3 nucleotide sequence: TGTGCCATCAGTGATAGCGCGGGAGCTTTCTTT.

Note on this clonotype: A junction boundary mismatches the germline segment, possibly from a read error. The chain's CDR3 is CASRPMDGTGAFF. CDR3 coding DNA: TGTGCCAGCAGGCCGATGGATGGCACTGGAGCTTTCTTT. J is TRBJ1-1 and V is TRBV7-9; D ambiguous. The CDR3 spans 13 residues. The germline CDR1 and CDR2 sequences are SEHNR and FQNEAQ (reference sequence).

This clonotype was found many times. The chain uses TRBV11-2 and TRBJ2-7, with D possibly matching TRBD1 (5 bases). The V gene lost 3 bases and the J gene lost 5 bases, with 14 bases spanning the gap. The CDR3 is 14 residues long. Germline V gives CDR1 SGHAT, CDR2 FQNNGV. The DNA for the CDR3 is TGTGCCAGCAGCTTGGGGCAGGGCATCGACGAGCAGTACTTC. This encodes CASSLGQGIDEQYF.

Notes on this clonotype: Just one base apart from a much larger clone, this may be a read error. The chain combines TRBV9 with TRBJ2-3; D not resolved. Germline V lookup: CDR1 SGDLS, CDR2 YYNGEE. V gave up 5 bases and J gave up 2 bases, with 12 bases separating them. The CDR3 length is 14 residues. This CDR3 is CASSRATYTDTQYF. DNA for the CDR3: TGTGCCAGCAGTAGGGCTACCTACACAGATACGCAGTATTTT.

This clonotype has just one count. The rearrangement uses TRBV30 and TRBJ2-3, with D perhaps TRBD2 (5 bases). Germline V CDR1 and CDR2: GTSNPN, SVGIG (reference sequence). This CDR3 has 17 amino acids. V lost 5 bases to trimming and J lost 1 base, with 22 bases between them. CDR3 sequence: CAWDILGRMGGTDTQYF. DNA for the CDR3: TGTGCCTGGGATATTCTGGGTCGTATGGGAGGCACAGATACGCAGTATTTT.

A remark on this clonotype: A read error may be the cause here, since a much bigger clone is one base away. The chain couples TRBV12-3 or TRBV12-4 to TRBJ2-2; D gene unclear. This CDR3 has 12 amino acids. Trimming took off 11 bases at V and 5 bases at J, with 12 bases between the two ends. CDR3 nucleotide sequence: TGTGCCGCACGACGGGTGACCGGGGAGCTGTTTTTT. Its protein is CAARRVTGELFF.

V is TRBV19 and J is TRBJ1-1, with TRBD1 as a possible D gene (5 bases). Germline CDR1 LNHDA, CDR2 SQIVND (reference sequence). V lost 5 bases, J lost 1 base, and 14 bases lay in between. CDR3 length: 15 amino acids. The CDR3 spells CASSLGDRGNTEAFF. CDR3 DNA: TGTGCCAGTAGTTTGGGAGACAGAGGGAACACTGAAGCTTTCTTT.

As to this clonotype: The missing conserved phenylalanine or tryptophan at the end of this CDR3 makes a read error likely. The rearrangement uses TRBV14 and TRBJ2-5; D is undetermined. The V gene's germline CDR1 is SGHDN and CDR2 FVKESK. This CDR3 contains 14 residues. The CDR3 DNA reads as TGCGCCAGCAGCCAAGATGTCAGTTGGGAGACCCAGTACTCC. Translating gives CASSQDVSWETQYS.

This clonotype has a count of ten or more. This sequence joins TRBV19 and TRBJ2-7; D possibly corresponds to TRBD1 (7 bases). The germline CDR1 and CDR2 sequences are LNHDA and SQIVND (reference sequence). The CDR3 is made up of 14 amino acids. V was trimmed by 4 bases and J by 1 base, leaving 11 bases between them. The CDR3 DNA is TGTGCCAGTAGTACCGGGGGACAGTCCTACGAGCAGTACTTC. Protein sequence: CASSTGGQSYEQYF. Full variable domain (rest looked up from reference TRBV19 and TRBJ2-7): DGGITQSPKYLFRKEGQNVTLSCEQNLNHDAMYWYRQDPGQGLRLIYYSQIVNDFQKGDIAEGYSVSREKKESFPLTVTSAQKNPTAFYLCASSTGGQSYEQYFGPGTRLTVT.

This clonotype came up a few times. The genes are TRBV18 and TRBJ1-1, with TRBD1 matching over 8 bases. CDR1 KGHSH and CDR2 LQKENI come from the germline V gene. This CDR3 contains 16 residues. The V gene end was trimmed by 3 bases and the J gene end by 5 bases; junction bases not matched to a gene: 11. CDR3 nucleotide sequence: TGTGCCAGCTCACCGGACAGGGACAACTACGGGACTGAAGCTTTCTTT. This encodes CASSPDRDNYGTEAFF. Full variable domain (missing parts from reference TRBV18 and TRBJ1-1): NAGVMQNPRHLVRRRGQEARLRCSPMKGHSHVYWYRQLPEEGLKFMVYLQKENIIDESGMPKERFSAEFPKEGPSILRIQQVVRGDSAAYFCASSPDRDNYGTEAFFGQGTRLTVV.